The entry below gives a single TCR beta chain sequence along with its context. What it binds is unknown. The CDR3 runs to 18 residues. CDR1 SGHTA and CDR2 FQGTGA come from the germline V gene. Germline trimming cut 1 base from V and 2 bases from J; bases unmatched to any gene: 12. The data were taken from a study of T cell responses to AZD1222 COVID-19 vaccine. Broader study findings: Among AZD1222 vaccinees, only five to seven were seropositive at baseline. The study found vaccine-associated CD4 TCRs spanning spike, dominant at 160-218 and 743-854. The study found Spike-specific TCR breadth and depth rose after two AZD1222 doses. Repertoires were collected only later (after the peak T cell response had occurred).

Assay used: immunoSEQ multiplex PCR; TCRdb lists only in-frame clones, some missing. Altogether fewer than 200,000 clones are present, 94% being singletons, with the ten largest covering around 1.6%. Sequencing used peripheral blood, obtained 28 days after the second AZD1222 dose. The chain uses TRBV7-3 and TRBJ2-3; 7 bases agree with TRBD2. This receptor was identified in an adult who received the AZD1222 COVID-19 vaccine. CDR3 protein: CASSLNGGRAINTDTQYF. CDR3 DNA: TGTGCCAGCAGCTTAAACGGTGGGAGGGCCATAAACACAGATACGCAGTATTTT.